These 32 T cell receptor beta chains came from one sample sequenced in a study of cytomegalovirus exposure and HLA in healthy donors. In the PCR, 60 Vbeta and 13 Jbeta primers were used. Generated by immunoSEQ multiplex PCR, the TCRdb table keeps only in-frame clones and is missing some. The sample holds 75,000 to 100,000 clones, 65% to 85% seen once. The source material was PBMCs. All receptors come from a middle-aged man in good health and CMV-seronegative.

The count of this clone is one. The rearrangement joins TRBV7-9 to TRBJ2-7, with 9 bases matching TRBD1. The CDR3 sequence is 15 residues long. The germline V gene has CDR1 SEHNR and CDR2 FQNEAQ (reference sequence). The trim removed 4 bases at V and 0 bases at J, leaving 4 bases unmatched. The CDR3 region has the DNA TGTGCCAGCAGCTCAGGGGACAGGGTCTCCTACGAGCAGTACTTC. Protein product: CASSSGDRVSYEQYF.

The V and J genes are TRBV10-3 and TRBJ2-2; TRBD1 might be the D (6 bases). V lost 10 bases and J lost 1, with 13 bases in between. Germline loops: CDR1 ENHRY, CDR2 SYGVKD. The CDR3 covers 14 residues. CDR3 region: CATKGTLNTGELFF. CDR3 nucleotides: TGTGCCACTAAAGGGACATTGAACACCGGGGAGCTGTTTTTT.

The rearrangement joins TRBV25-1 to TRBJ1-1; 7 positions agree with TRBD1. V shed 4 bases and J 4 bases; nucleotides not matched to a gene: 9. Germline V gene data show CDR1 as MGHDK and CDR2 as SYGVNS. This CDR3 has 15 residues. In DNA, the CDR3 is TGTGCCAGCAGTGCCAGGACAGGAACTATCACTGAAGCTTTCTTT. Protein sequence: CASSARTGTITEAFF.

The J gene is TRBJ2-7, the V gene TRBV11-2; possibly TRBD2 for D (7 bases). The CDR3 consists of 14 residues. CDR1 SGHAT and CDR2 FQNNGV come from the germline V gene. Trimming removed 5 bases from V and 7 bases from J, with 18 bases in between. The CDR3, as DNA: TGTGCCAGCAGCGCAGGACGGGGGGCTGGTGAGCAGTACTTC. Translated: CASSAGRGAGEQYF.

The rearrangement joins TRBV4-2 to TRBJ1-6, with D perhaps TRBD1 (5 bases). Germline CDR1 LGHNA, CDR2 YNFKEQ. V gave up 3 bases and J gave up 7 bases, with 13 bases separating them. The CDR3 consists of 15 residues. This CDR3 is CASSHGRGSNSPLHF. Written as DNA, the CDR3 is TGTGCCAGCAGCCATGGGAGGGGTTCCAATTCACCCCTCCACTTT.

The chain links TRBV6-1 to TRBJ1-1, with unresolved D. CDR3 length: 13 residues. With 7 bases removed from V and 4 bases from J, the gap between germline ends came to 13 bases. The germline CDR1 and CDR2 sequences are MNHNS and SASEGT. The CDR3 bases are TGTGCCAGCATACCGGGTATCGCCACTGAAGCTTTCTTT. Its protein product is CASIPGIATEAFF.

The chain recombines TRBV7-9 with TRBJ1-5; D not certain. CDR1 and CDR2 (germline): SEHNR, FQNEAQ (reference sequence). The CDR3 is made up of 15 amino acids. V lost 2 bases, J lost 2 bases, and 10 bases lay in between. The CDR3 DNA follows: TGTGCCAGCAGCTTATCAAGGGAGCGCAATCAGCCCCAGCATTTT. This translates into CASSLSRERNQPQHF.

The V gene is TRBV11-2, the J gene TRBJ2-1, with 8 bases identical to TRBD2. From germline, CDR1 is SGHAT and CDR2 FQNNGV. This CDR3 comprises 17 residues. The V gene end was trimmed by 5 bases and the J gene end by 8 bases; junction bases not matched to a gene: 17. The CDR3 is CASSPETGGGWFDEQFF. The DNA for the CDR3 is TGTGCCAGCAGCCCCGAGACCGGGGGGGGATGGTTCGATGAGCAGTTCTTC.

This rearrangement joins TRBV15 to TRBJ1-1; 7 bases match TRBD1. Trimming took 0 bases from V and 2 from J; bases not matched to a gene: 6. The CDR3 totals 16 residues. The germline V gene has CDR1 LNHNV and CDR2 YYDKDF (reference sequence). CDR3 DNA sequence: TGTGCCACCAGCAGAGATGGAGGGGGCCAAAACACTGAAGCTTTCTTT. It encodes CATSRDGGGQNTEAFF.

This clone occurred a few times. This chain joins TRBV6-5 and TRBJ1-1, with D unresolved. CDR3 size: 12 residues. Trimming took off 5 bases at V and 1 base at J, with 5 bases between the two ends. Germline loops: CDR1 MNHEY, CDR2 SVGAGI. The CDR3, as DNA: TGTGCCAGCAGTCACAGGAACACTGAAGCTTTCTTT. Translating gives CASSHRNTEAFF.

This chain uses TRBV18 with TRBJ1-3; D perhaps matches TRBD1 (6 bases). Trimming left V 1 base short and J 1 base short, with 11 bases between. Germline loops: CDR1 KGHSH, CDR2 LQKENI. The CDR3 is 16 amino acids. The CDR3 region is CASSPLRDISGNTIYF. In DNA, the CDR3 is TGTGCCAGCTCACCACTCCGGGACATTTCTGGAAACACCATATATTTT.

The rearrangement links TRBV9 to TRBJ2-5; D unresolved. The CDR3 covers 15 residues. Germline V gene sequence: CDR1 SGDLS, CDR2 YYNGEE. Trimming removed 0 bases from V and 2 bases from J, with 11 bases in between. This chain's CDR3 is CASSVVGGSQETQYF. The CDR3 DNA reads TGTGCCAGCAGCGTAGTAGGCGGATCGCAAGAGACCCAGTACTTC. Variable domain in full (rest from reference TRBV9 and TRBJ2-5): DSGVTQTPKHLITATGQRVTLRCSPRSGDLSVYWYQQSLDQGLQFLIQYYNGEERAKGNILERFSAQQFPDLHSELNLSSLELGDSALYFCASSVVGGSQETQYFGPGTRLLVL.

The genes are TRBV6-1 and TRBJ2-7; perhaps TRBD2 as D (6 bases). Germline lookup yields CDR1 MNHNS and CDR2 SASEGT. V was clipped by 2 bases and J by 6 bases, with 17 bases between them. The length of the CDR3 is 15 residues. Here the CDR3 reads CASSERVSGTFEQYF. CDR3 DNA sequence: TGTGCCAGCAGTGAAAGGGTTAGCGGAACCTTCGAGCAGTACTTC.

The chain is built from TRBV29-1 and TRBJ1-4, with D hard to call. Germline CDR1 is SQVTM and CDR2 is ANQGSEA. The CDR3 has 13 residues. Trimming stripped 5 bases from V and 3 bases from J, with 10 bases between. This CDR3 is CSVRRSANEKLFF. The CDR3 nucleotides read TGCAGCGTTAGGAGGTCCGCTAATGAAAAACTGTTTTTT.

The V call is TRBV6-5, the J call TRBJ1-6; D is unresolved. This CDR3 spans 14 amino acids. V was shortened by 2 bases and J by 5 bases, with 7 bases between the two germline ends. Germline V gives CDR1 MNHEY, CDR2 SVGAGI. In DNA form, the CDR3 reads TGTGCCAGCAGTTACAGTCAGGATAATTCACCCCTCCACTTT. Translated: CASSYSQDNSPLHF.

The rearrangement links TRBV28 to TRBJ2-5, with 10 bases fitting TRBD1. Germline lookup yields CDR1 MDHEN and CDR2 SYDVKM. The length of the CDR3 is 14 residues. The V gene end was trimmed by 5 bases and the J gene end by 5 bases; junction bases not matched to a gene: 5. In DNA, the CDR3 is TGTGCCAGCAGTCCCGGGACAGGGGTTGAGACCCAGTACTTC. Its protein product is CASSPGTGVETQYF.

In DNA, the CDR3 is TGTGCCAGCAGCTTGAAGGCGGATAATCAGCCCCAGCATTTT. The encoded protein is CASSLKADNQPQHF. The J gene is TRBJ1-5, the V gene TRBV5-6; D not resolved. The germline V and J ends were trimmed by 1 base and 4 bases, with 9 bases remaining between them. Germline V gene lookup returns CDR1 SGHDT and CDR2 YYEEEE. There are 14 residues in the CDR3.

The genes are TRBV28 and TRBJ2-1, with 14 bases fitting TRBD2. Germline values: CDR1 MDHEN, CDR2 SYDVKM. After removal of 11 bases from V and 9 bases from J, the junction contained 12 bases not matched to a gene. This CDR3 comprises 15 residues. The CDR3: CACTPGLAGVGEQFF. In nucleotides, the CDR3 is TGTGCCTGCACACCGGGACTAGCGGGAGTGGGTGAGCAGTTCTTC.

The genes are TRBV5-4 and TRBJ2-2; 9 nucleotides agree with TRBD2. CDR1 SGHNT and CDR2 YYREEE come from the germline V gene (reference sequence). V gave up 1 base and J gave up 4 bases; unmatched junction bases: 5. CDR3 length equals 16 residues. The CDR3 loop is CASSLKREVRTGELFF. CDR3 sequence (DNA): TGTGCCAGCAGCTTGAAGCGGGAGGTACGCACCGGGGAGCTGTTTTTT.

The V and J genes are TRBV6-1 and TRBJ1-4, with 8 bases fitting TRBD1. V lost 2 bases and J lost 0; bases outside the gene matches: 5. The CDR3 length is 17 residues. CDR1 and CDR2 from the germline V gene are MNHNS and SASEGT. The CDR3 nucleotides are TGTGCCAGCAGTGAACCACAGGGGGGTGCAACTAATGAAAAACTGTTTTTT. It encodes CASSEPQGGATNEKLFF.

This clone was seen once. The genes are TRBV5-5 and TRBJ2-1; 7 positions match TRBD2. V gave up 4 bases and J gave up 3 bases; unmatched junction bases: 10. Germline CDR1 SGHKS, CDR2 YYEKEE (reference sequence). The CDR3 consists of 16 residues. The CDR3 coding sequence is TGTGCCAGCAGCAACGGGGGACTAACAGTCTACAATGAGCAGTTCTTC. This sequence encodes CASSNGGLTVYNEQFF.

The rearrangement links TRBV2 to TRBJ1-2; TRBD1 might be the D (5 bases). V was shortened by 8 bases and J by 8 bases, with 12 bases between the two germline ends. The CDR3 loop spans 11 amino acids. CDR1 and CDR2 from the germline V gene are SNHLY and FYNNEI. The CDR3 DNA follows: TGTGCCAGCCGTCAAGAGGGGGGCTACACCTTC. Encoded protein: CASRQEGGYTF. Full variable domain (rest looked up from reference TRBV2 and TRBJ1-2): EPEVTQTPSHQVTQMGQEVILRCVPISNHLYFYWYRQILGQKVEFLVSFYNNEISEKSEIFDDQFSVERPDGSNFTLKIRSTKLEDSAMYFCASRQEGGYTFGSGTRLTVV.

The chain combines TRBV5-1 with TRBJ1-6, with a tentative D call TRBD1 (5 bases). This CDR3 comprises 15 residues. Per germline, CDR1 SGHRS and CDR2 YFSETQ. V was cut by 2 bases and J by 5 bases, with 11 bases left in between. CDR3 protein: CASSFQGSDNSPLHF. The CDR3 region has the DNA TGCGCCAGCAGCTTTCAGGGTAGTGATAATTCACCCCTCCACTTT.

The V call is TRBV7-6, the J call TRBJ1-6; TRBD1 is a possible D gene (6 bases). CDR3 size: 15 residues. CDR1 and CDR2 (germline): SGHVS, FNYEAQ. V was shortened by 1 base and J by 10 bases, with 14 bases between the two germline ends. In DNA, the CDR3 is TGTGCCAGCAGCTTAGTGGGGGCGGGGGGGTCACCCCTCCACTTT. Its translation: CASSLVGAGGSPLHF.

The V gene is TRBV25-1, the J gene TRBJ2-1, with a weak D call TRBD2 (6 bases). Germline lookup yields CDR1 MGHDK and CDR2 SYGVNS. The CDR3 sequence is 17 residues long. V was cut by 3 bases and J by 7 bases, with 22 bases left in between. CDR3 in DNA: TGTGCCAGCAGTGACGGGGTTCGGGGGTCATGGGTTAATGAGCAGTTCTTC. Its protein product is CASSDGVRGSWVNEQFF.

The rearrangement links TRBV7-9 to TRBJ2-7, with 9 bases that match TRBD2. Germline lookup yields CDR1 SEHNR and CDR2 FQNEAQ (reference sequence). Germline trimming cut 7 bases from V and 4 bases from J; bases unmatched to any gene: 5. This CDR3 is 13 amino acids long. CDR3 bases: TGTGCCAGCAAGTCTAGCGGGAATTACGAGCAGTACTTC. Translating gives CASKSSGNYEQYF.

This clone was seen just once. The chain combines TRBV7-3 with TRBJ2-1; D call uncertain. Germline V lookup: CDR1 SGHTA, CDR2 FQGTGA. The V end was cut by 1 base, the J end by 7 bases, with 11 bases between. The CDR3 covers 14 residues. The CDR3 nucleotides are TGTGCCAGCAGCTTAATCCCGCGAGAAAATGAGCAGTTCTTC. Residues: CASSLIPRENEQFF.

CDR3 protein: CAWGRADHYNEQFF. CDR3 nucleotides: TGTGCCTGGGGGCGAGCGGATCACTACAATGAGCAGTTCTTC. This chain uses TRBV30 with TRBJ2-1, with a weak D call TRBD2 (5 bases). The V and J ends lost 5 bases and 3 bases respectively, with 14 bases between them. CDR1 is GTSNPN and CDR2 is SVGIG in the germline V gene (reference sequence). This CDR3 region has 14 residues.

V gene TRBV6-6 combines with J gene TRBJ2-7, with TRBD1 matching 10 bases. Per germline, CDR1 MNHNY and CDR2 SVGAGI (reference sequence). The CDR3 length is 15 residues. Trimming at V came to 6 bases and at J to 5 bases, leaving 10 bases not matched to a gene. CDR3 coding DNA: TGTGCCAGCAGATTAGAGGGACAGGGGTACGACGAGCAGTACTTC. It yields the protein CASRLEGQGYDEQYF.

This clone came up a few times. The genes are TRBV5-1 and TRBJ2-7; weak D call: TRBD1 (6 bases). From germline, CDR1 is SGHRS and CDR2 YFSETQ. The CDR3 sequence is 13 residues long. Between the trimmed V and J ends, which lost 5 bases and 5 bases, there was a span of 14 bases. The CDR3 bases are TGCGCCAGCAGATGGGGGCGCTTCGACGAGCAGTACTTC. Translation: CASRWGRFDEQYF.

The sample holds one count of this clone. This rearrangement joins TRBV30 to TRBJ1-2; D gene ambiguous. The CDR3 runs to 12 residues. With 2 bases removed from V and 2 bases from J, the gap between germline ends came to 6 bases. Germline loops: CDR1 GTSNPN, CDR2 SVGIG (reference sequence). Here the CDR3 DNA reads TGTGCCTGGAGTTTAGAGAACTATGGCTACACCTTC. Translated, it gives CAWSLENYGYTF.

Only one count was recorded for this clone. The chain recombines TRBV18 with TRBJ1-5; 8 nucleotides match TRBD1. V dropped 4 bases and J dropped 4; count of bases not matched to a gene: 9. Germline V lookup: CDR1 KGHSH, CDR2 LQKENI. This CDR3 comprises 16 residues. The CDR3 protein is CASSQPPTGVNQPQHF. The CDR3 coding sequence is TGTGCCAGCTCACAACCACCGACAGGGGTAAATCAGCCCCAGCATTTT.